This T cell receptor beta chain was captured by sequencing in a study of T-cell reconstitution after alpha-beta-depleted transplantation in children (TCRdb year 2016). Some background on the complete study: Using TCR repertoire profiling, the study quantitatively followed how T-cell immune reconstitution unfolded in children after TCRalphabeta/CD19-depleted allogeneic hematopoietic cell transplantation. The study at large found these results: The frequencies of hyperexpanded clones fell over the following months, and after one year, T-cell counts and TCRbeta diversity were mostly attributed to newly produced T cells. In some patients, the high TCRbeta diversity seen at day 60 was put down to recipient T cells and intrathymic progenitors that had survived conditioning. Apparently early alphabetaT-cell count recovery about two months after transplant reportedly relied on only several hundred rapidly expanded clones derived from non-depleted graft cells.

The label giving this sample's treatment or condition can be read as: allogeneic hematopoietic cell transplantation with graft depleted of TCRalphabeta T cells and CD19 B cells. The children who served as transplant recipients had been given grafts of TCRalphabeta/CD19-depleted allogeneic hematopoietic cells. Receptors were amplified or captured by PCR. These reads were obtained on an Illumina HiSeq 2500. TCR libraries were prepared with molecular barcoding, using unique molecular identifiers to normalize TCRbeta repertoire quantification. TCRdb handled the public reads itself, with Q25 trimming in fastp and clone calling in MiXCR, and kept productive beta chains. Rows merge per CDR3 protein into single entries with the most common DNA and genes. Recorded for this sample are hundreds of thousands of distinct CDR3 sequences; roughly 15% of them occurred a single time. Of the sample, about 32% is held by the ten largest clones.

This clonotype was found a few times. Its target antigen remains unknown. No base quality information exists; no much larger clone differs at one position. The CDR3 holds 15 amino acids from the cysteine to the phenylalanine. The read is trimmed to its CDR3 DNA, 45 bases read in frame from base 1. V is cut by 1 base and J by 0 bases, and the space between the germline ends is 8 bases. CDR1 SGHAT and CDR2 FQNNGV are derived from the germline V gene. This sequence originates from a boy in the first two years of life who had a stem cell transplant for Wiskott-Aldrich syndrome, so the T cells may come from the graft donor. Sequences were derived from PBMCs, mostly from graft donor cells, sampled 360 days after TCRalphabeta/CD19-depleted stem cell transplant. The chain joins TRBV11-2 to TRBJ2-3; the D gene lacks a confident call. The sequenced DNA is TGTGCCAGCAGCTTAGCTCCTACTAGCACAGATACGCAGTATTTT. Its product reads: CASSLAPTSTDTQYF.